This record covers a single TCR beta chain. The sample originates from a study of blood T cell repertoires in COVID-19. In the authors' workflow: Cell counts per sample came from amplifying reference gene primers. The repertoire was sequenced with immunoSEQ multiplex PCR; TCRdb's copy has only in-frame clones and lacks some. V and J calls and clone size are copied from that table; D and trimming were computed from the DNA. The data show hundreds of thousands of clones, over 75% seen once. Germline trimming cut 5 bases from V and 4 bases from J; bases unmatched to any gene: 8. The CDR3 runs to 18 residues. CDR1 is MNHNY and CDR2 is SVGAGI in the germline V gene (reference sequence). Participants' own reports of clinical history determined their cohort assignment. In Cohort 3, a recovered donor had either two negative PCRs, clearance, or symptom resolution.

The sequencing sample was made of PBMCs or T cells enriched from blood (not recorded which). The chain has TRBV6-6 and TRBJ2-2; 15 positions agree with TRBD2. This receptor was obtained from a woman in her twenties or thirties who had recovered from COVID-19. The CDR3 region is CASSPRTSGGALTGELFF. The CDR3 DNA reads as TGTGCCAGCAGTCCTAGGACTAGCGGGGGGGCACTCACCGGGGAGCTGTTTTTT.